This TCR beta chain appears in the sequencing data of a study of blood T cells in healthy people across ages. To note about this clonotype: Its specificity is not known.

Germline V lookup: CDR1 MNHEY, CDR2 SMNVEV (reference sequence). This CDR3 has 14 residues. The V end was cut by 3 bases, the J end by 5 bases, with 10 bases between. Next came a second PCR, run for about 6 to 12 cycles, which used a sample-barcoded 5' primer along with a J-beta primer mix. Every cDNA was tagged by a template-switch adaptor with 12 random nucleotides. TCRdb itself ran the 5' RACE reads through MiXCR, one entry per CDR3 protein. The sample includes about 640,000 distinct CDR3 sequences, 58% of them seen just once. Study observations and caveats: Older age went with lower TCR beta diversity per million T cells, in a roughly linear way. Fewer expanded clones and more diversity marked long-lived versus aged donors.

Total RNA, at least 5.5 micrograms per sample, was extracted from PBMCs. Sequencing was done on a sample of blood. The rearrangement uses TRBV27 and TRBJ1-4; D call uncertain. The sequence came from a man in his sixties in good health. CDR3 sequence (DNA): TGTGCCAGCAGTTTTTCCGGATTGAATGAAAAACTGTTTTTT. Its translation is CASSFSGLNEKLFF.